This entry lists 26 T cell receptor beta chains sequenced from one sample in a study of cytomegalovirus exposure and HLA in healthy donors. It was with 60 Vbeta and 13 Jbeta primers that the PCR ran. The repertoire was sequenced with immunoSEQ multiplex PCR; TCRdb's copy has only in-frame clones and lacks some. The table has 120,000 or so clones, 70% to 80% seen once. The sequenced sample was PBMCs. Receptors were obtained from a woman in her 50s in good health and CMV-seropositive.

The chain employs TRBV5-1 and TRBJ2-5, with a tentative D call TRBD2 (5 bases). The CDR3 consists of 16 residues. Trimming took 0 bases from V and 5 from J, leaving 17 bases between them. Germline V lookup: CDR1 SGHRS, CDR2 YFSETQ. The CDR3 sequence: CASSLGSAGLLETQYF. DNA for the CDR3: TGCGCCAGCAGCTTGGGGTCCGCAGGACTCTTGGAGACCCAGTACTTC.

This clone appeared a single time. V is TRBV5-1 and J is TRBJ2-7; D possibly corresponds to TRBD1 (6 bases). Germline-derived CDR1 and CDR2 are SGHRS and YFSETQ. V was shortened by 0 bases and J by 2 bases, with 12 bases between the two germline ends. CDR3 length: 15 amino acids. In DNA, the CDR3 is TGCGCCAGCAGCTTGGATGGGACACCTCCCTACGAGCAGTACTTC. This sequence encodes CASSLDGTPPYEQYF. The full variable domain, completed using reference TRBV5-1 and TRBJ2-7, is KAGVTQTPRYLIKTRGQQVTLSCSPISGHRSVSWYQQTPGQGLQFLFEYFSETQRNKGNFPGRFSGRQFSNSRSEMNVSTLELGDSALYLCASSLDGTPPYEQYFGPGTRLTVT.

CDR3 in DNA: TGTGCCAGTAGTACAACAGGGGGGCGACAGCCCCAGCATTTT. Protein sequence: CASSTTGGRQPQHF. V is TRBV19 and J is TRBJ1-5; 8 bases align to TRBD1. After removal of 4 bases from V and 7 bases from J, the junction contained 6 bases not matched to a gene. Germline V lookup: CDR1 LNHDA, CDR2 SQIVND (reference sequence). This CDR3 spans 14 amino acids.

V is TRBV19 and J is TRBJ2-3; TRBD2 is a possible D gene (5 bases). The V end lost 4 bases, the J end lost 4 bases, and 9 bases lay between the germline ends. The CDR3 contains 13 residues. In germline, CDR1 is LNHDA, CDR2 SQIVND (reference sequence). CDR3: CASSNGGADTQYF. DNA for the CDR3: TGTGCCAGTAGTAACGGAGGCGCAGATACGCAGTATTTT.

This clone showed up just once. The chain is built from TRBV29-1 and TRBJ1-1; TRBD1 is a possible D gene (5 bases). The CDR3 loop spans 14 amino acids. CDR1 and CDR2 (germline): SQVTM, ANQGSEA. Trimming left V 6 bases short and J 1 base short, with 15 bases between. In DNA, the CDR3 is TGCAGCGTGGGGAGGGGCACGGGGAACACTGAAGCTTTCTTT. It encodes CSVGRGTGNTEAFF.

The chain has TRBV6-1 and TRBJ2-3; 8 bases align to TRBD1. The CDR3 runs 16 residues. V was clipped by 4 bases and J by 3 bases; unmatched bases: 9. The V gene's germline CDR1 is MNHNS and CDR2 SASEGT. CDR3 loop: CASSVTGAVGTDTQYF. CDR3 nucleotides: TGTGCCAGCAGTGTGACAGGGGCCGTGGGGACAGATACGCAGTATTTT.

The chain recombines TRBV29-1 with TRBJ1-5; maybe TRBD1 (6 bases). The CDR3 is made up of 13 amino acids. Germline V CDR1 and CDR2: SQVTM, ANQGSEA. Trimming removed 5 bases at V and 5 bases at J, with 13 bases between. CDR3 sequence: CSVQRGLDQPQHF. The CDR3 bases are TGCAGCGTTCAAAGGGGGTTGGATCAGCCCCAGCATTTT.

The chain is built from TRBV5-1 and TRBJ2-1; 10 bases are a match to TRBD1. Germline values: CDR1 SGHRS, CDR2 YFSETQ. J was trimmed by 4 bases and V by 4 bases; bases with no gene match: 8. The CDR3 consists of 16 residues. Written as DNA, the CDR3 is TGCGCCAGCAGCCGGGGGACAGGGGCGACTTACAATGAGCAGTTCTTC. It specifies CASSRGTGATYNEQFF.

The genes are TRBV19 and TRBJ1-1, with D possibly TRBD1 on 5 matching bases. The CDR3 has 12 amino acids. Trimming removed 2 bases at V and 8 bases at J, with 9 bases between. Germline loops: CDR1 LNHDA, CDR2 SQIVND (reference sequence). CDR3 in DNA: TGTGCCAGTAGTATATGGTCAGGGGAAGCTTTCTTT. This translates into CASSIWSGEAFF.

This CDR3 is CASSHSDTGNLRNGQYF. Here the CDR3 DNA reads TGTGCCAGCAGCCATTCGGACACAGGGAACTTAAGAAACGGGCAGTACTTC. The rearrangement uses TRBV7-9 and TRBJ2-7; a weak D match, TRBD1 (6 bases). The CDR3 is 17 residues long. Germline CDR1 reads SEHNR; CDR2 reads FQNEAQ (reference sequence). Trimming took 5 bases from V and 9 from J, leaving 29 bases between them.

This rearrangement joins TRBV5-6 to TRBJ2-1; D not resolved. Per the germline V gene, CDR1 is SGHDT and CDR2 is YYEEEE. V was cut by 5 bases and J by 3 bases, with 9 bases left in between. The CDR3 loop spans 13 amino acids. The CDR3 DNA follows: TGTGCCAGCAGACATACGATCTACAATGAGCAGTTCTTC. Translating gives CASRHTIYNEQFF.

This clone was seen just once. This chain joins TRBV27 and TRBJ2-2, with a possible D match to TRBD1 (5 bases). CDR1 and CDR2 (germline): MNHEY, SMNVEV (reference sequence). V lost 7 bases, J lost 3 bases, and 12 bases lay in between. The CDR3 runs 14 residues. In DNA form, the CDR3 reads TGTGCCAGCAAGGGCCAGGGTGACACCGGGGAGCTGTTTTTT. Protein: CASKGQGDTGELFF.

The V and J genes are TRBV19 and TRBJ1-2; 7 bases are shared with TRBD1. CDR1 and CDR2 from the germline V gene are LNHDA and SQIVND (reference sequence). V lost 4 bases to trimming and J lost 3 bases; unmatched junction nucleotides: 5. The CDR3 sequence is 14 residues long. The CDR3, as DNA: TGTGCCAGTAGTACCCCAGGGGGAGACTATGGCTACACCTTC. Translation: CASSTPGGDYGYTF.

The genes are TRBV29-1 and TRBJ2-3; D is possibly TRBD1 (6 bases). Trimming cost V 3 bases and J 1 base, with 11 bases left between them. CDR1 is SQVTM and CDR2 is ANQGSEA in the germline V gene. The CDR3 has 14 residues. DNA for the CDR3: TGCAGCGTTGATTCGGCAGGGGGCACAGATACGCAGTATTTT. Its translation is CSVDSAGGTDTQYF.

The chain carries TRBV5-6 and TRBJ2-1, with no clear D. The CDR3 consists of 11 residues. The V gene's germline CDR1 is SGHDT and CDR2 YYEEEE. The V gene lost 2 bases and the J gene lost 8 bases, with 5 bases spanning the gap. CDR3 DNA: TGTGCCAGCAGCTTCAATGATGAGCAGTTCTTC. Its protein is CASSFNDEQFF.

This rearrangement joins TRBV19 to TRBJ1-4; possible D gene TRBD1, 6 bases. The germline CDR1 and CDR2 sequences are LNHDA and SQIVND (reference sequence). Trimming shortened V by 1 base and J by 5 bases, and 8 bases separated the two germline ends. The CDR3 runs 14 residues. CDR3 in DNA: TGTGCCAGTAGTATAGGGCAGGGGAATGAAAAACTGTTTTTT. This translates into CASSIGQGNEKLFF.

This clone was seen just once. The chain has TRBV5-4 and TRBJ1-3; D may be TRBD1 (6 bases). Germline V gene lookup returns CDR1 SGHNT and CDR2 YYREEE (reference sequence). CDR3 length: 16 amino acids. The V end was cut by 4 bases, the J end by 1 base, with 15 bases between. Here the CDR3 reads CASSPGGTTSGNTIYF. The CDR3 nucleotides are TGTGCCAGCAGCCCCGGGGGGACAACGTCTGGAAACACCATATATTTT.

The rearrangement joins TRBV29-1 to TRBJ1-1; D gene ambiguous. Germline-derived CDR1 and CDR2 are SQVTM and ANQGSEA. This CDR3 comprises 13 residues. V shed 4 bases and J shed 5 bases, with 14 bases lying between them. The CDR3 sequence is CSVGGGVGTEAFF. For the CDR3, the DNA is TGCAGCGTTGGAGGCGGGGTAGGGACTGAAGCTTTCTTT.

This clone was seen more than once but under ten times. The chain uses TRBV5-6 and TRBJ2-1; 15 bases fit TRBD2. CDR1 and CDR2 (germline): SGHDT, YYEEEE. The CDR3 contains 16 residues. Trimming at V came to 2 bases and at J to 9 bases, leaving 6 bases not matched to a gene. The DNA for the CDR3 is TGTGCCAGCAGCTTTTCTCCGGGACTAGCGGGAGGTGAGCAGTTCTTC. Protein sequence: CASSFSPGLAGGEQFF.

The chain couples TRBV5-5 to TRBJ2-7, with TRBD2 matching 10 bases. V lost 2 bases and J lost 0; bases outside the gene matches: 2. The CDR3 spans 15 residues. The germline CDR1 and CDR2 sequences are SGHKS and YYEKEE (reference sequence). CDR3 sequence: CASSFGLAASYEQYF. The CDR3 nucleotides read TGTGCCAGCAGCTTCGGACTAGCGGCCTCCTACGAGCAGTACTTC.

This CDR3 reads CASSFLTPISPLHF. In DNA, the CDR3 is TGTGCCAGCAGTTTTTTGACACCTATTTCACCCCTCCACTTT. V is TRBV27 and J is TRBJ1-6, with D unresolved. The CDR3 is 14 amino acids. Germline-derived CDR1 and CDR2 are MNHEY and SMNVEV (reference sequence). V was trimmed by 3 bases and J by 9 bases, leaving 12 bases between them.

V gene TRBV5-1 combines with J gene TRBJ2-1; 11 nucleotides agree with TRBD2. CDR1 SGHRS and CDR2 YFSETQ come from the germline V gene. J lost 7 bases, V lost 1 base, and 1 base had no gene match. The CDR3 runs to 14 residues. CDR3 sequence reads: CASSLTSGSNEQFF. The CDR3 DNA sequence: TGCGCCAGCAGCTTGACTAGCGGGAGTAATGAGCAGTTCTTC.

The genes are TRBV4-3 and TRBJ2-1, with 15 bases identical to TRBD2. J was trimmed by 1 base and V by 3 bases; bases with no gene match: 1. The CDR3 length is 17 residues. Per the germline V gene, CDR1 is LGHNA and CDR2 is YSLEER. The CDR3 DNA reads as TGCGCCAGCAGCCAGGGGACTAGCGGGAGGTCCTACAATGAGCAGTTCTTC. Amino acids: CASSQGTSGRSYNEQFF.

Here the CDR3 reads CAWDRGTEAFF. The DNA of the CDR3 is TGTGCCTGGGACAGGGGTACTGAAGCTTTCTTT. This sequence joins TRBV30 and TRBJ1-1; 8 bases line up with TRBD1. Germline V gene lookup returns CDR1 GTSNPN and CDR2 SVGIG (reference sequence). The CDR3 consists of 11 residues. With 5 bases clipped from V and 5 bases from J, the junction kept 1 base outside the gene matches.

The chain carries TRBV5-6 and TRBJ1-2; the D gene is possibly TRBD1 (6 bases). Trimming pared 1 base from V and 8 bases from J, leaving 15 bases between. Germline loops: CDR1 SGHDT, CDR2 YYEEEE. The CDR3 totals 14 residues. As DNA, the CDR3 is TGTGCCAGCAGCTTGCCCACCGGGACATCCGGCTACACCTTC. Translating it yields CASSLPTGTSGYTF.

The chain couples TRBV4-3 to TRBJ2-3, with TRBD2 matching 10 bases. There are 13 residues in the CDR3. Trimming at V came to 0 bases and at J to 10 bases, leaving 1 base not matched to a gene. The germline V gene has CDR1 LGHNA and CDR2 YSLEER. In DNA, the CDR3 is TGCGCCAGCAGCCAAGAGACTAGCGGGTCGCAGTATTTT. Translation: CASSQETSGSQYF.